These 7 T cell receptor beta chains were sequenced from one sample in a study of CD8+ T cells in alopecia areata. Sequencing relied on a cDNA template that was reverse transcribed from extracted RNA. Profiling relied on immunoSEQ multiplex PCR, and the TCRdb table lists in-frame clones only, not all of them. The table has some 130,000 clones, about 50% seen once. Treatment reported: oral pan-JAK inhibitor, 5-10 mg twice daily. The sample in question was CD4+ T cells sorted from blood, obtained at week 4, from a patient treated with tofacitinib. These receptors were collected from a human donor with alopecia areata.

The rearrangement links TRBV29-1 to TRBJ2-1; 9 bases map to TRBD1. The CDR3 covers 14 residues. Germline V CDR1 and CDR2: SQVTM, ANQGSEA. The junction had 4 bases not matched to a gene; V was cut back by 7 bases and J by 0 bases. For the CDR3, the DNA is TGCAGCGCCCGACAGGGGGACTCCTACAATGAGCAGTTCTTC. It yields the protein CSARQGDSYNEQFF.

The chain links TRBV29-1 to TRBJ2-2, with 10 bases lining up with TRBD2. Germline assignment: CDR1 SQVTM and CDR2 ANQGSEA. CDR3 length: 15 amino acids. Trimming cost V 5 bases and J 5 bases; bases outside gene matches: 8. CDR3 amino acids: CSVRLAGHRTGELFF. The CDR3 DNA follows: TGCAGCGTTCGACTAGCGGGCCATAGAACCGGGGAGCTGTTTTTT.

The rearrangement joins TRBV30 to TRBJ2-5; D is perhaps TRBD1 (6 bases). Per germline, CDR1 GTSNPN and CDR2 SVGIG (reference sequence). There are 14 residues in the CDR3. V was trimmed by 0 bases and J by 4 bases, leaving 12 bases between them. The CDR3 coding sequence is TGTGCCTGGAGTGTTCAGGGGTTAGTAGAGACCCAGTACTTC. Residues: CAWSVQGLVETQYF.

The rearrangement joins TRBV6-1 to TRBJ2-4; D gene uncertain. Per the germline V gene, CDR1 is MNHNS and CDR2 is SASEGT. The CDR3 is 14 amino acids. V shed 10 bases and J shed 0 bases, with 13 bases lying between them. Written as DNA, the CDR3 is TGTGCCACAGAGTACCGTTCAGCCAAAAACATTCAGTACTTC. It specifies CATEYRSAKNIQYF.

The gene calls are TRBV4-1 and TRBJ1-1; D is ambiguous. The CDR3 spans 15 residues. The V and J ends lost 0 bases and 1 base respectively, with 9 bases between them. Germline V gene lookup returns CDR1 MGHRA and CDR2 YSYEKL. CDR3 protein: CASSQEWQENTEAFF. CDR3 DNA sequence: TGCGCCAGCAGCCAAGAGTGGCAGGAGAACACTGAAGCTTTCTTT.

The chain recombines TRBV18 with TRBJ1-2, with 12 bases aligning to TRBD1. The CDR3 is 14 residues long. The trim removed 6 bases at V and 6 bases at J, leaving 5 bases unmatched. The V gene's germline CDR1 is KGHSH and CDR2 LQKENI. The CDR3 bases are TGTGCCAGCTCCCTCGGGACAGGGGGCGATGGCTACACCTTC. Translated, it gives CASSLGTGGDGYTF.

This rearrangement joins TRBV6-5 to TRBJ2-3; TRBD1 or TRBD2 may be the D gene (5 bases each). The CDR3 is 14 amino acids. Germline CDR1 is MNHEY and CDR2 is SVGAGI. The V end was cut by 2 bases, the J end by 6 bases, with 12 bases between. This CDR3 reads CASSYVRGADTQYF. Here the CDR3 DNA reads TGTGCCAGCAGTTACGTCCGGGGCGCGGATACGCAGTATTTT.